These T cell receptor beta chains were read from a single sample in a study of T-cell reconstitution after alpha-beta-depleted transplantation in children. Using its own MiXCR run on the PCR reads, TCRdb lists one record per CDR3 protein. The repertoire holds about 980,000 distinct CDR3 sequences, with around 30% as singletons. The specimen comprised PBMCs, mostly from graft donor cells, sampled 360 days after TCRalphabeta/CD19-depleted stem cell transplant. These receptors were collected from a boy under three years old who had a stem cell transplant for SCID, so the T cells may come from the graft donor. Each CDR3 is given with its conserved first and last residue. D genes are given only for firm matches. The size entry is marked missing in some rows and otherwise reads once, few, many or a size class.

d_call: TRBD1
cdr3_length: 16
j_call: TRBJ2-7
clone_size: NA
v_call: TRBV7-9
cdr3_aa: CASSLPPRTGSYEQYF
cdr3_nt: TGTGCCAGCAGCTTACCTCCCCGGACAGGTTCCTACGAGCAGTACTTC

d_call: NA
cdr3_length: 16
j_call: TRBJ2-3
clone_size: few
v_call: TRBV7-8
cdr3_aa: CASSLFSGQKGDTQYF
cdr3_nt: TGTGCCAGCAGCTTATTCTCTGGGCAGAAAGGAGATACGCAGTATTTT

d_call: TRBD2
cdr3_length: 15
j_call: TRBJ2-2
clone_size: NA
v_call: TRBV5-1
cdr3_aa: CASSLELAFIGELFF
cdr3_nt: TGCGCCAGCAGCTTGGAACTAGCGTTTATCGGGGAGCTGTTTTTT

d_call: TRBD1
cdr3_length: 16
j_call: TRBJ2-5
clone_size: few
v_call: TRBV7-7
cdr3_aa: CASSLDVTGGGETQYF
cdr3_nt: TGTGCCAGCAGCTTAGACGTGACAGGGGGAGGAGAGACCCAGTACTTC

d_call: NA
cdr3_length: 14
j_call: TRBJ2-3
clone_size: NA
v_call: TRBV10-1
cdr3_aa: CASSTGRQTDTQYF
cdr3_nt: TGCGCCAGCTCCACAGGGCGGCAAACAGATACGCAGTATTTT

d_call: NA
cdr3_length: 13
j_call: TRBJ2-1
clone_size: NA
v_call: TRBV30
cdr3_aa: CAWSALLGDEQFF
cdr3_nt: TGTGCCTGGAGTGCCCTCTTGGGGGATGAGCAGTTCTTC

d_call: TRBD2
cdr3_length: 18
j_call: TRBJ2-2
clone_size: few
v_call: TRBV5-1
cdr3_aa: CASSLRLAGGSNTGELFF
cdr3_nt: TGCGCCAGCAGCTTGAGACTAGCGGGGGGTTCGAACACCGGGGAGCTGTTTTTT

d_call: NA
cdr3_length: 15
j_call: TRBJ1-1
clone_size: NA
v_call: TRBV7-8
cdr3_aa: CASSLAGPGGTEAFF
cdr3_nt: TGTGCCAGCAGCTTAGCCGGTCCGGGCGGGACTGAAGCTTTCTTT

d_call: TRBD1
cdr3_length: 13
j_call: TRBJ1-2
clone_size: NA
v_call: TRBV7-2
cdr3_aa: CASSSHRGGSYTF
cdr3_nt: TGTGCCAGCAGCTCCCACAGGGGCGGGAGCTACACCTTC

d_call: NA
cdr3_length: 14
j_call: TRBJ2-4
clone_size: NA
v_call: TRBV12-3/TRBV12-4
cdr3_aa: CASSWGLAKNIQYF
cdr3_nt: TGTGCCAGCAGTTGGGGGTTAGCCAAAAACATTCAGTACTTC

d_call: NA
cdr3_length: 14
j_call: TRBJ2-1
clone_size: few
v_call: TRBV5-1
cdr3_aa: CASSLATGNNEQFF
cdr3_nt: TGCGCCAGCAGCTTGGCCACAGGGAACAATGAGCAGTTCTTC

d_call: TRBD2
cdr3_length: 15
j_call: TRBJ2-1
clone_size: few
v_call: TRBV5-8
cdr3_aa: CASSFRLAGANEQFF
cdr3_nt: TGTGCCAGCAGCTTCCGACTAGCGGGGGCAAATGAGCAGTTCTTC

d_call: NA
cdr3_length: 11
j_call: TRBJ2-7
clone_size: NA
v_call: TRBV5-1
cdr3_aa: CASSNSLEQYF
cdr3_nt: TGCGCCAGCAGCAACTCCCTCGAGCAGTACTTC

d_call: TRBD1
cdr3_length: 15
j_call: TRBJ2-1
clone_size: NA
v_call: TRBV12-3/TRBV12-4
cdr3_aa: CASSLAGQGSDEQFF
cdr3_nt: TGTGCCAGCAGTTTAGCGGGACAGGGGAGTGATGAGCAGTTCTTC

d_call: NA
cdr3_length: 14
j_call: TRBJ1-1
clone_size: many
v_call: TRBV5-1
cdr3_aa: CASSLSIMNTEAFF
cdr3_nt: TGCGCCAGCAGCTTGTCGATTATGAACACTGAAGCTTTCTTT

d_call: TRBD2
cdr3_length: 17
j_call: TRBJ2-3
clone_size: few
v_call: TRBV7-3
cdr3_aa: CASSLWTSGGYADTQYF
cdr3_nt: TGTGCCAGCAGCTTGTGGACTAGCGGGGGGTATGCAGATACGCAGTATTTT

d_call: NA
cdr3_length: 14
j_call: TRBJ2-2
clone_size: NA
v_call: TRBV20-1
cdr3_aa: CSASGGYRAGELFF
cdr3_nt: TGCAGTGCTAGCGGGGGATACAGGGCCGGGGAGCTGTTTTTT

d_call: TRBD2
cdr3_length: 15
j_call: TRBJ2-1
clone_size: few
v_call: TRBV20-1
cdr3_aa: CSARSGTRLSYEQFF
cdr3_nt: TGCAGTGCTAGATCCGGGACTAGACTTAGTTATGAGCAGTTCTTC

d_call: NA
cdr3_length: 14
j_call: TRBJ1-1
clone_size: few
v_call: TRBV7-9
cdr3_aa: CASSLPRGNTEAFF
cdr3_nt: TGTGCCAGCAGCCTGCCTCGGGGGAACACTGAAGCTTTCTTT

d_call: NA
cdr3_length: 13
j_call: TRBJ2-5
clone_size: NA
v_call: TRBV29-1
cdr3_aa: CSVEDDLQETQYF
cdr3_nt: TGCAGCGTTGAAGATGACCTACAAGAGACCCAGTACTTC

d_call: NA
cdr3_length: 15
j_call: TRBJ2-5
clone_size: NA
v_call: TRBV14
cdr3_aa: CASSHPGTEKGTQYF
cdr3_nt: TGTGCCAGCAGCCATCCCGGGACGGAAAAAGGGACCCAGTACTTC

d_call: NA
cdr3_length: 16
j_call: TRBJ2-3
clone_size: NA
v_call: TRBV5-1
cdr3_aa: CASSYRAERGTDTQYF
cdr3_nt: TGCGCCAGCTCCTACCGGGCCGAGAGAGGCACAGATACGCAGTATTTT

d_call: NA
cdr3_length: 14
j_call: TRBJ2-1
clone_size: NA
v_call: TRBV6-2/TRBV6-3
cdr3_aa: CASSYLDWNNEQFF
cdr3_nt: TGTGCCAGCAGTTATCTTGACTGGAACAATGAGCAGTTCTTC

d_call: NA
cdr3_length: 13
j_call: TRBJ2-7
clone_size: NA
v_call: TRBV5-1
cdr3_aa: CASSPPTEHEQYF
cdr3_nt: TGCGCCAGCAGCCCCCCGACAGAGCACGAGCAGTACTTC

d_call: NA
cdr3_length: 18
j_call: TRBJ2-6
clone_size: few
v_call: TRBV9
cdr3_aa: CASSVSPGDRSGANVLTF
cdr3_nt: TGTGCCAGCAGCGTATCTCCTGGGGACCGCTCTGGGGCCAACGTCCTGACTTTC

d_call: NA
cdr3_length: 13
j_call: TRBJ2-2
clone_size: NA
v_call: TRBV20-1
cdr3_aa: CSARTYNTGELFF
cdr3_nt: TGCAGTGCTAGGACCTATAACACCGGGGAGCTGTTTTTT

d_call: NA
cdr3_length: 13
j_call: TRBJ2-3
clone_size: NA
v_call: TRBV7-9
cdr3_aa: CASSLPPWDTQYF
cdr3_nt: TGTGCCAGCAGCTTACCGCCCTGGGATACGCAGTATTTT

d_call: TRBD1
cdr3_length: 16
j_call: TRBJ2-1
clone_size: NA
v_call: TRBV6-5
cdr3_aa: CASSYSRTGGHNEQFF
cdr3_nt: TGTGCCAGCAGTTACTCGAGGACAGGGGGCCACAATGAGCAGTTCTTC

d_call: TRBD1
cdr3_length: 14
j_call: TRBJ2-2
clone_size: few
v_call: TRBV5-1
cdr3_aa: CASSPRQGAGELFF
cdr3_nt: TGCGCCAGCAGCCCCCGACAGGGTGCCGGGGAGCTGTTTTTT

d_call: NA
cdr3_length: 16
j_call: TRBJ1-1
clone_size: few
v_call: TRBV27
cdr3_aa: CASNVAVRRKGTEAFF
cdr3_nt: TGTGCCAGCAACGTTGCAGTCAGGAGAAAAGGGACTGAAGCTTTCTTT

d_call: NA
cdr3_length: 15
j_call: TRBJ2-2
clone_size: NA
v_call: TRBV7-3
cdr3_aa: CASSPRSSVGRELFF
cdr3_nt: TGTGCCAGCAGCCCCCGGTCTAGCGTGGGGAGGGAGCTGTTTTTT

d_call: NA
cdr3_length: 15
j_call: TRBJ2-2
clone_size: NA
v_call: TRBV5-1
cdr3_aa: CASSLGDGNTGELFF
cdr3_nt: TGCGCCAGCAGCCTAGGGGACGGGAACACCGGGGAGCTGTTTTTT

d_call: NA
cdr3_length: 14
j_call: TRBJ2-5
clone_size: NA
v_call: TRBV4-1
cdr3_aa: CASSPFPVQETQYF
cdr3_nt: TGCGCCAGCAGCCCCTTTCCCGTCCAAGAGACCCAGTACTTC

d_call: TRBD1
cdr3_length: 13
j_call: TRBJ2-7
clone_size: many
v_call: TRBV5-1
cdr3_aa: CASSPDRGYEQYF
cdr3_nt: TGTGCCAGCAGTCCGGACAGGGGCTACGAGCAGTACTTC

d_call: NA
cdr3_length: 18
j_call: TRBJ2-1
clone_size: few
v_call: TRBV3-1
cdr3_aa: CASSPNPGKTRAYNEQFF
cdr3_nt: TGTGCCAGCAGCCCTAACCCCGGCAAGACGAGGGCCTACAATGAGCAGTTCTTC

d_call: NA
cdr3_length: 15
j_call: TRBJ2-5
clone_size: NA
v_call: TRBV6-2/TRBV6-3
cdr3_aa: CASTQGAIRSATQYF
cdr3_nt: TGTGCCAGCACCCAAGGGGCTATCCGTTCTGCGACCCAGTACTTC

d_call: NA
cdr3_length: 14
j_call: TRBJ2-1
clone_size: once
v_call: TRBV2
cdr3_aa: CASTRDRSAGEQFF
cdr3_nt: TGTGCCAGCACCCGGGACCGGTCGGCGGGTGAGCAGTTCTTC

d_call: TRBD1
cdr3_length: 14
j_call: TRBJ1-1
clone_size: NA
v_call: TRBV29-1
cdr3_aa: CSGTDRGLSAEAFF
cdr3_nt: TGCAGCGGGACGGACAGGGGGCTATCGGCTGAAGCTTTCTTT

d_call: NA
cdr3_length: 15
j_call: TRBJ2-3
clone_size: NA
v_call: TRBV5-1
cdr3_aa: CASSLSGIGADTQYF
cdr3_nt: TGCGCCAGCAGCTTGAGTGGGATAGGAGCAGATACGCAGTATTTT

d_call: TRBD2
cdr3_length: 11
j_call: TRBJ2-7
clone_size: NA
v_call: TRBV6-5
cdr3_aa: CASSYSGLQYF
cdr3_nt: TGTGCCAGCAGTTACTCGGGACTACAGTACTTC

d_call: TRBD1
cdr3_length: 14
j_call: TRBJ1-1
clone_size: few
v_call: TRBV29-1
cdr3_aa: CSVYRDRLNTEAFF
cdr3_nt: TGCAGCGTCTACCGGGACAGGCTGAACACTGAAGCTTTCTTT

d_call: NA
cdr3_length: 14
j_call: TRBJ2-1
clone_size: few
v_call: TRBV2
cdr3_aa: CASTVTEMHNEQFF
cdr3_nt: TGTGCCAGCACAGTGACAGAGATGCACAATGAGCAGTTCTTC

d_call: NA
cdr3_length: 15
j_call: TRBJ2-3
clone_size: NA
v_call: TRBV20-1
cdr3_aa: CSASGQGWSTDTQYF
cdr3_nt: TGCAGTGCTAGCGGCCAGGGGTGGAGCACAGATACGCAGTATTTT

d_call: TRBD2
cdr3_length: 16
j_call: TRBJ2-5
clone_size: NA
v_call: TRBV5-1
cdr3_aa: CASSLRTRRVGETQYF
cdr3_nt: TGCGCCAGCAGCTTGCGGACTAGGCGGGTAGGAGAGACCCAGTACTTC

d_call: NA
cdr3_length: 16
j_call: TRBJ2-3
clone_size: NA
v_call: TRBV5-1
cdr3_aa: CASSLVGASSTDTQYF
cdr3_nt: TGCGCCAGCAGCTTGGTAGGGGCCAGTAGCACAGATACGCAGTATTTT